The TCR beta chain described here comes from a study of identical twins. There are many counts of this clonotype. The antigen is not known. Unique molecular identifiers were present on cDNA, and template switching added a universal primer site. TCRdb passed the 5' RACE reads through MiXCR, listing each CDR3 protein once. Of 250,000 or so distinct CDR3 sequences in the sample, roughly 7.5% are singletons; the top ten hold roughly 5%. Whole-study findings and limits: While abundant cord blood beta clonotypes carried fewer insertions, memory repertoires showed no such pattern. These conclusions were based on statistical analysis (cross-sectional, not following the same donors). Partial confounding of zero-insertion analyses by invariant MAIT and iNKT cells was possible.

Germline CDR1 KGHDR, CDR2 SFDVKD. The CDR3 extends over 19 amino acids. V lost 0 bases and J lost 4; bases outside the gene matches: 12. Another study also made use of these data, one on yellow fever vaccine responses in identical twins.

The specimen was CD8+ T cells sorted from blood. The chain is built from TRBV24-1 and TRBJ2-1; 9 bases are shared with TRBD2. This TCR was recovered from a woman in her late teens or twenties in good health. Here the CDR3 reads CATSDLSSGKGRQYNEQFF. The CDR3 DNA sequence: TGTGCCACCAGTGATTTGTCTAGCGGGAAGGGGCGACAATACAATGAGCAGTTCTTC.